The T cell receptor (beta chain) described here comes from a study of cytomegalovirus exposure and HLA in healthy donors. The PCR had 60 Vbeta and 13 Jbeta primers. Assay used: immunoSEQ multiplex PCR; TCRdb lists only in-frame clones, some missing. The sample's table shows roughly 100,000 clones. The CDR3 loop spans 16 amino acids. Germline V gives CDR1 SGHRS, CDR2 YFSETQ. V lost 4 bases to trimming and J lost 0 bases, with 14 bases between them. Material for sequencing was PBMCs. The chain links TRBV5-1 to TRBJ1-3; perhaps TRBD1 as D (6 bases). The TCR was taken from a man in his forties in good health and CMV-seronegative. CDR3 nucleotide sequence: TGCGCCAGCAGCGACGGACAGCCGAGCTCTGGAAACACCATATATTTT. As protein: CASSDGQPSSGNTIYF.